A selection of T cell receptor beta chains follows, all from one sample in a study of blood T cell repertoires in COVID-19. The protocol was immunoSEQ multiplex PCR, while the TCRdb copy is restricted to in-frame clones and leaves out a portion. The sample holds some 350,000 clones, 85% to 90% seen once. The sample comprised peripheral blood. The receptors here all came from a human donor in a cohort sampled during active COVID-19. Both conserved end residues are part of each CDR3. The D gene is left open where the match is weak. Clone size is not always given. Where it is, it says once, few, many or a class for expanded clones.

clone_size	j_call	v_call	d_call	cdr3_aa	cdr3_nt
-	TRBJ2-7	TRBV28	TRBD2	CASSWVNSGSVYEQYF	TGTGCCAGCAGTTGGGTCAATAGCGGGAGTGTGTACGAGCAGTACTTC
once	TRBJ2-1	TRBV13	TRBD2	CASSATSGRVDEQFF	TGTGCCAGCAGCGCGACTAGCGGGAGGGTTGATGAGCAGTTCTTC
once	TRBJ1-2	TRBV5-6	-	CASSLPRGGHGYTF	TGTGCCAGCAGCTTGCCCAGGGGCGGACATGGCTACACCTTC
-	TRBJ1-2	TRBV15	-	CATSRDRGSYGYTF	TGTGCCACCAGCAGAGATAGGGGCAGCTATGGCTACACCTTC
-	TRBJ1-2	TRBV5-1	-	CASSFTGIYGYTF	TGCGCCAGCAGCTTTACCGGGATCTATGGCTACACCTTC
-	TRBJ2-1	TRBV11-2	TRBD1	CASSLGTGGDEQFF	TGTGCCAGCAGCTTAGGGACAGGGGGCGATGAGCAGTTCTTC
few	TRBJ1-1	TRBV7-3	-	CASGEDSNTEAFF	TGTGCCAGCGGTGAGGACAGCAACACTGAAGCTTTCTTT
once	TRBJ2-3	TRBV24-1	TRBD2	CATSDPPLAGFTDTQYF	TGTGCCACCAGTGATCCCCCTCTAGCGGGGTTCACAGATACGCAGTATTTT
-	TRBJ2-7	TRBV5-1	TRBD2	CASSPFLREETYEQYF	TGCGCCAGCAGCCCTTTTTTGCGGGAGGAAACCTACGAGCAGTACTTC
-	TRBJ1-4	TRBV4-1	TRBD1	CASSLQPTGATNEKLFF	TGCGCCAGCAGCCTACAACCTACAGGGGCCACTAATGAAAAACTGTTTTTT